Below, 29 T cell receptor beta chains from the same sample are listed, as sequenced in a study of blood T cell repertoires in COVID-19. Assay used: immunoSEQ multiplex PCR; TCRdb lists only in-frame clones, some missing. The table has about 170,000 clones, 85% to 90% seen once. Sequenced: peripheral blood. The receptors come from a woman aged 55-69 years with COVID-19, enrolled during active disease.

The rearrangement uses TRBV12-3 or TRBV12-4 and TRBJ1-2; weak D call: TRBD1 (5 bases). The CDR3 extends over 13 amino acids. V was clipped by 8 bases and J by 4 bases, with 14 bases between them. The CDR3 DNA is TGTGCCAGCTATTTTGACAGCCGCTATGGCTACACCTTC. Translating gives CASYFDSRYGYTF.

The CDR3: CASSPRTAAGLTYEQYF. CDR3 nucleotides: TGTGCCAGCAGTCCTCGGACAGCTGCCGGTCTAACCTACGAGCAGTACTTC. The chain employs TRBV27 and TRBJ2-7, with D possibly being TRBD1 (6 bases). Trimming shortened V by 5 bases and J by 2 bases, and 22 bases separated the two germline ends. The CDR3 totals 17 residues. Germline V gives CDR1 MNHEY, CDR2 SMNVEV (reference sequence).

This clone was picked up a small number of times. Other nucleotide sequences from this sample produce the same CDR3. The chain joins TRBV5-4 to TRBJ1-4; 7 bases agree with TRBD1. The germline CDR1 and CDR2 sequences are SGHNT and YYREEE (reference sequence). The CDR3 has 15 amino acids. J was trimmed by 6 bases and V by 0 bases; bases with no gene match: 5. The CDR3, as DNA: TGTGCCAGCAGCTTGGATAGGGGGCGCGATGAAAAACTGTTTTTT. This encodes CASSLDRGRDEKLFF.

The V gene is TRBV5-8, the J gene TRBJ1-1, with 9 bases aligning to TRBD1. The junction had 2 bases not matched to a gene; V was cut back by 1 base and J by 7 bases. Germline CDR1 SGHTS, CDR2 YDEGEE. The CDR3 covers 13 residues. The CDR3 nucleotides read TGTGCCAGCAGCTTGTCGGGACAGGGTGAAGCTTTCTTT. It translates to CASSLSGQGEAFF.

The chain combines TRBV6-5 with TRBJ1-2; possible D gene TRBD1, 5 bases. The CDR3 length is 15 residues. V was cut by 6 bases and J by 2 bases, with 16 bases left in between. Germline CDR1 is MNHEY and CDR2 is SVGAGI. The DNA of the CDR3 is TGTGCCAGCAGGTCTCAAGGGGTCCCCAACTATGGCTACACCTTC. Translation: CASRSQGVPNYGYTF.

The chain carries TRBV7-2 and TRBJ2-3; TRBD2 matches at 11 bases. Germline assignment: CDR1 SGHTA and CDR2 FQGNSA. This CDR3 is built from 15 residues. V lost 5 bases, J lost 8 bases, and 9 bases stayed unmatched. CDR3: CASSPGLAEYSTQYF. The DNA of the CDR3 is TGTGCCAGCAGCCCGGGACTAGCGGAGTACTCTACGCAGTATTTT.

The CDR3 DNA is TGTGCCAGCAGCAGACAGGGGGTGTCTAGCTATGGCTACACCTTC. This gives the protein CASSRQGVSSYGYTF. The chain couples TRBV11-2 to TRBJ1-2; 9 bases align to TRBD1. J lost 4 bases, V lost 5 bases, and 8 bases had no gene match. Germline V gene sequence: CDR1 SGHAT, CDR2 FQNNGV. This CDR3 is 15 amino acids long.

This chain connects TRBV3-1 (or the pseudogene TRBV3-2) to TRBJ1-2; TRBD1 is a possible D gene (5 bases). Germline CDR1 and CDR2: LGHDT and YNNKEL (reference sequence). This CDR3 spans 16 amino acids. The V and J ends lost 1 base and 4 bases respectively, with 16 bases between them. CDR3: CASSQVPRATSYGYTF. CDR3 coding DNA: TGTGCCAGCAGCCAAGTCCCCAGGGCGACGTCCTATGGCTACACCTTC.

V is TRBV7-2 and J is TRBJ1-2, with TRBD1 identical over 8 bases. CDR3 size: 17 residues. Germline V gene data show CDR1 as SGHTA and CDR2 as FQGNSA. The junction had 17 bases not matched to a gene; V was cut back by 3 bases and J by 8 bases. DNA for the CDR3: TGTGCCAGCAGCTTTTCCGTCCGGGACAGGTTCAGGGACGGCTACACCTTC. This gives the protein CASSFSVRDRFRDGYTF.

The sample holds a few counts of this clone. The V and J genes are TRBV12-3 or TRBV12-4 and TRBJ1-2; D possibly corresponds to TRBD1 (6 bases). The germline V and J ends were trimmed by 10 bases and 4 bases, with 13 bases remaining between them. The CDR3 contains 12 residues. CDR3 residues: CATKEGVYGYTF. Here the CDR3 DNA reads TGTGCCACTAAAGAGGGGGTCTATGGCTACACCTTC.

This chain joins TRBV18 and TRBJ2-1, with 7 positions matching TRBD1. This CDR3 has 16 residues. V lost 3 bases, J lost 4 bases, and 9 bases stayed unmatched. Germline V lookup: CDR1 KGHSH, CDR2 LQKENI. The CDR3 loop is CASSPSTGKGYNEQFF. The CDR3 DNA follows: TGTGCCAGCTCACCGTCGACAGGGAAGGGGTACAATGAGCAGTTCTTC.

This chain links TRBV4-3 with TRBJ1-2; no reliable D call. The CDR3 is 12 amino acids. CDR1 LGHNA and CDR2 YSLEER come from the germline V gene. With 2 bases removed from V and 8 bases from J, the gap between germline ends came to 9 bases. The CDR3 reads CASSQTSQGYTF. The CDR3, as DNA: TGCGCCAGCAGCCAAACCTCTCAGGGCTACACCTTC.

The rearrangement uses TRBV4-1 and TRBJ1-3; 9 nucleotides match TRBD1. Germline CDR1 MGHRA, CDR2 YSYEKL. The junction had 12 bases not matched to a gene; V was cut back by 5 bases and J by 4 bases. The length of the CDR3 is 17 residues. CDR3 residues: CASSSGQGPTIGNTIYF. DNA of the CDR3: TGCGCCAGCAGCTCCGGACAGGGGCCCACGATAGGAAACACCATATATTTT.

The genes are TRBV11-3 and TRBJ2-3, with 10 bases aligning to TRBD2. CDR1 and CDR2 from the germline V gene are SGHNT and YENEEA. The CDR3 runs to 17 residues. The trim removed 1 base at V and 3 bases at J, leaving 7 bases unmatched. CDR3 sequence reads: CASSLGGTSVATDTQYF. The CDR3, as DNA: TGTGCCAGCAGCTTAGGTGGGACTAGCGTCGCTACAGATACGCAGTATTTT.

V and J are TRBV29-1 and TRBJ2-7; D might be TRBD1 (5 bases). Germline V gives CDR1 SQVTM, CDR2 ANQGSEA. The CDR3 covers 12 residues. With 4 bases removed from V and 6 bases from J, the gap between germline ends came to 13 bases. CDR3 in amino acids: CSVGARVLEQYF. The CDR3 nucleotides read TGCAGCGTTGGGGCCAGGGTGCTCGAGCAGTACTTC.

The gene calls are TRBV5-1 and TRBJ2-7, with TRBD2 matching over 7 bases. Germline V gene data show CDR1 as SGHRS and CDR2 as YFSETQ. With 4 bases clipped from V and 0 bases from J, the junction kept 4 bases outside the gene matches. The CDR3 totals 14 residues. CDR3 bases: TGCGCCAGCAGCCTACGGACTAGCTCCTACGAGCAGTACTTC. This codes for CASSLRTSSYEQYF.

This rearrangement joins TRBV7-2 to TRBJ1-5; no firm D call. The CDR3 length is 14 residues. Per germline, CDR1 SGHTA and CDR2 FQGNSA. The V gene lost 1 base and the J gene lost 4 bases, with 8 bases spanning the gap. The CDR3 DNA reads TGTGCCAGCAGCTTAGGGCGGCGAAATCAGCCCCAGCATTTT. Protein product: CASSLGRRNQPQHF.

The chain couples TRBV6-2 or TRBV6-3 to TRBJ1-3, with D hard to call. Trimming took off 5 bases at V and 2 bases at J, with 13 bases between the two ends. The CDR3 runs 15 residues. The germline CDR1 and CDR2 sequences are MNHEY and SVGEGT. The CDR3 here is CASSERVRPGNTIYF. The DNA for the CDR3 is TGTGCCAGCAGTGAGAGGGTAAGACCTGGAAACACCATATATTTT.

This CDR3 is CASSDSTGGSNEQFF. The CDR3 DNA sequence: TGTGCCAGCAGTGACTCTACGGGAGGGTCCAATGAGCAGTTCTTC. The chain has TRBV6-4 and TRBJ2-1; 8 nucleotides line up with TRBD2. The V segment lost 0 bases and the J segment 6 bases; nucleotides outside the gene matches: 4. CDR1 and CDR2 from the germline V gene are MRHNA and SNTAGT. The CDR3 is made up of 15 amino acids.

This sequence joins TRBV6-5 and TRBJ2-3; TRBD2 is a possible D gene (5 bases). Germline-derived CDR1 and CDR2 are MNHEY and SVGAGI. V lost 6 bases, J lost 6 bases, and 13 bases lay in between. There are 13 residues in the CDR3. CDR3 sequence reads: CASSPERGDTQYF. The CDR3, as DNA: TGTGCCAGCAGCCCCGAGCGCGGGGATACGCAGTATTTT.

J is TRBJ2-3 and V is TRBV24-1, with 14 bases identical to TRBD2. In germline, CDR1 is KGHDR, CDR2 SFDVKD. Germline trimming cut 6 bases from V and 10 bases from J; bases unmatched to any gene: 8. This CDR3 comprises 15 residues. The CDR3 region is CATSTRTSGRPAQYF. The CDR3 DNA follows: TGTGCCACCAGTACCAGGACTAGCGGGAGGCCCGCGCAGTATTTT.

The V and J genes are TRBV14 and TRBJ2-3; 9 bases match TRBD1. This CDR3 contains 15 residues. Trimming removed 1 base from V and 5 bases from J; junction bases left unmatched: 4. The germline V gene encodes CDR1 SGHDN and CDR2 FVKESK. The CDR3 DNA sequence: TGTGCCAGCAGCCAAGGACAGGGGGAAGGAGATACGCAGTATTTT. As protein: CASSQGQGEGDTQYF. The full variable domain, in which reference TRBV14 and TRBJ2-3 provide the parts outside the CDR3, is EAGVTQFPSHSVIEKGQTVTLRCDPISGHDNLYWYRRVMGKEIKFLLHFVKESKQDESGMPNNRFLAERTGGTYSTLKVQPAELEDSGVYFCASSQGQGEGDTQYFGPGTRLTVL.

The chain is built from TRBV28 and TRBJ1-6, with 7 bases aligning to TRBD1. Germline trimming cut 7 bases from V and 7 bases from J; bases unmatched to any gene: 13. The CDR3 loop spans 16 amino acids. Germline V lookup: CDR1 MDHEN, CDR2 SYDVKM. This CDR3 is CASTPSEGASNSPLHF. CDR3 DNA sequence: TGTGCCAGCACCCCGAGTGAGGGGGCCTCCAATTCACCCCTCCACTTT.

V is TRBV19 and J is TRBJ1-3; TRBD1 matches at 7 bases. CDR3 size: 14 residues. Germline loops: CDR1 LNHDA, CDR2 SQIVND (reference sequence). V lost 4 bases and J lost 0; bases outside the gene matches: 0. CDR3: CASSNRGSGNTIYF. CDR3 DNA: TGTGCCAGTAGTAACAGGGGCTCTGGAAACACCATATATTTT.

The rearrangement uses TRBV25-1 and TRBJ2-1; 14 bases map to TRBD2. This CDR3 spans 16 amino acids. Trimming took 8 bases from V and 4 from J; bases not matched to a gene: 7. CDR1 is MGHDK and CDR2 is SYGVNS in the germline V gene. The CDR3 reads CASDRGTSGGYNEQFF. The CDR3, as DNA: TGTGCCAGCGATAGGGGGACTAGCGGGGGTTACAATGAGCAGTTCTTC.

This clone was observed a handful of times. The chain has TRBV5-1 and TRBJ1-2; no definite D call. Germline V gene data show CDR1 as SGHRS and CDR2 as YFSETQ. The CDR3 covers 13 residues. V lost 1 base and J 5 bases, leaving 9 bases between the germline ends. CDR3 region: CASSLRPEYGYTF. CDR3 bases: TGCGCCAGCAGCTTGAGGCCGGAGTATGGCTACACCTTC.

The chain joins TRBV27 to TRBJ2-7; 10 bases are a match to TRBD1. The CDR3 consists of 15 residues. With 3 bases clipped from V and 3 bases from J, the junction kept 5 bases outside the gene matches. Germline loops: CDR1 MNHEY, CDR2 SMNVEV (reference sequence). The CDR3 loop reads CASSFGTGAHYEQYF. As DNA, the CDR3 is TGTGCCAGCAGTTTCGGGACAGGGGCGCACTACGAGCAGTACTTC.

V usage is TRBV7-3 and J usage is TRBJ2-2, with 13 bases fitting TRBD2. V was clipped by 1 base and J by 4 bases; unmatched bases: 6. The germline gives CDR1 SGHTA, CDR2 FQGTGA. The CDR3 has 18 residues. The CDR3 loop is CASSLRGLAGHSTGELFF. The CDR3 coding sequence is TGTGCCAGCAGCTTAAGGGGACTAGCGGGACACTCCACCGGGGAGCTGTTTTTT.

The chain combines TRBV27 with TRBJ1-1; D remains unclear. The CDR3 loop spans 12 amino acids. V lost 8 bases, J lost 3 bases, and 10 bases lay in between. The V gene's germline CDR1 is MNHEY and CDR2 SMNVEV (reference sequence). CDR3 nucleotide sequence: TGTGCCAGCTACAGTAGACACACTGAAGCTTTCTTT. This translates into CASYSRHTEAFF.